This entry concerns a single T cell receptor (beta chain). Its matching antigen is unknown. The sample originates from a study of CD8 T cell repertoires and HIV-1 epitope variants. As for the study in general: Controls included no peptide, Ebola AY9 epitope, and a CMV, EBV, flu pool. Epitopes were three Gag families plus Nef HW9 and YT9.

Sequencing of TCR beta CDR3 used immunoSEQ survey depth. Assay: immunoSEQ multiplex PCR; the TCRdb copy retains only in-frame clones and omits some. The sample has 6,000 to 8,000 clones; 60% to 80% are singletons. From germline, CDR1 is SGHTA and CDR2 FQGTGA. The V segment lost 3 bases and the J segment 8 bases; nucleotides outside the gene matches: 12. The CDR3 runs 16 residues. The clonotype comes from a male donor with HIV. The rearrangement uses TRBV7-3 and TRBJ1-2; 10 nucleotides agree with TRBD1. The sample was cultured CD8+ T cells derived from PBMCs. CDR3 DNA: TGTGCCAGCAGCTTTGGACCTAGACAGGGGGCTGAAGGCTACACCTTC. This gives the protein CASSFGPRQGAEGYTF.